The clone carrying this T cell receptor (beta chain) has only one observation. Its specificity is unknown. The data originate from a study of T cell responses to AZD1222 COVID-19 vaccine. The V end lost 5 bases, the J end lost 4 bases, and 11 bases lay between the germline ends. The germline gives CDR1 SGHNT, CDR2 YENEEA. This CDR3 has 13 residues. Repertoires were generated with immunoSEQ multiplex PCR, while TCRdb's copy carries only in-frame clones and drops some. The repertoire holds 99,000 or so clones, with about 93% as singletons. Findings of the study overall: Dominant at 160-218 and 743-854, vaccine-associated CD4 TCRs also spanned spike. Nearly half of the spike-specific TCRs reportedly recognize variant regions that carry no mutations.

The sequence was obtained from an adult in good health. The V and J genes are TRBV11-3 and TRBJ1-2; D is unclear. Sequences were derived from peripheral blood, sampled on day 0 of AZD1222 vaccination. CDR3 DNA sequence: TGTGCCAGCAGCCCCTCTTCGCCCTATGGCTACACCTTC. Translated: CASSPSSPYGYTF.